This paragraph covers one T cell receptor (beta chain) sequence. The antigen is unknown. TCRdb's copy holds only in-frame clones and misses some; the assay was immunoSEQ multiplex PCR. The sample contains more than 2 million clones, about 95% of which appear only once. This sample is drawn from a study of shared clonotypes between healthy human individuals. The CDR3 contains 14 residues. CDR1 and CDR2 from the germline V gene are GTSNPN and SVGIG (reference sequence). With 2 bases removed from V and 6 bases from J, the gap between germline ends came to 13 bases. Study-level findings and limits: It was observed that roughly 5.4% of naive CD4 clonotypes were shared across a handful of donors. Rarefaction exposed incomplete sorted-subset sequencing despite large depth.

This sequence was found in a man aged 18 to 29 in good health. The sequenced sample was naive CD4+ T cells sorted from blood. The subset denotes: CD45RA+ positively selected. The chain links TRBV30 to TRBJ1-4; the D is unclear. CDR3 coding DNA: TGTGCCTGGAGTTTTAGCCGCGGACATGAAAAACTGTTTTTT. Protein sequence: CAWSFSRGHEKLFF.